This is a list of T cell receptor beta chains from one sample in a study of patients and donors after allogeneic stem cell transplantation. TCRdb reanalysed the RT-PCR reads using MiXCR and keeps one entry per CDR3 protein. The table has 800,000 to 1,000,000 distinct CDR3 sequences, about a sixth seen once; the top ten hold around 6%. The sample consisted of blood, either unsorted or a sorted T cell fraction (not recorded which). The receptors derive from a human donor who was either an allogeneic HSCT recipient or a stem cell or donor lymphocyte infusion donor (not recorded which). It is not recorded whose cells these are; they may come from a transplant donor. CDR3s include the opening cysteine and the closing phenylalanine or tryptophan. A D gene is named only where the DNA matches it firmly. Some rows have no size entry. The others give once, few or many, or a class for an expanded clone.

v_gene: TRBV2
abundance: .
len: 17
j_gene: TRBJ1-2
d_gene: .
CDR3aa: CASRSRLRPGTNYGYTF
CDR3nt: TGTGCCAGCAGAAGTCGACTACGACCGGGAACGAACTATGGCTACACCTTC

v_gene: TRBV7-2
abundance: .
len: 14
j_gene: TRBJ2-5
d_gene: .
CDR3aa: CASSLLDGLETQYF
CDR3nt: TGTGCCAGCAGCTTACTGGACGGGCTGGAGACCCAGTACTTC

v_gene: TRBV5-1
abundance: .
len: 16
j_gene: TRBJ1-6
d_gene: TRBD1
CDR3aa: CASSAPTGKANSPLHF
CDR3nt: TGCGCCAGCAGCGCGCCGACAGGGAAAGCCAATTCACCCCTCCACTTT

v_gene: TRBV7-8
abundance: .
len: 15
j_gene: TRBJ1-5
d_gene: .
CDR3aa: CASSLGGQAGQPQHF
CDR3nt: TGTGCCAGCAGCTTAGGTGGGCAGGCGGGTCAGCCCCAGCATTTT

v_gene: TRBV7-9
abundance: .
len: 16
j_gene: TRBJ1-4
d_gene: .
CDR3aa: CASIRWGQGTNEKLFF
CDR3nt: TGTGCCAGCATCCGATGGGGTCAGGGGACTAATGAAAAACTGTTTTTT

v_gene: TRBV18
abundance: few
len: 17
j_gene: TRBJ2-7
d_gene: TRBD1
CDR3aa: CASSPGYGTDSSYEQYF
CDR3nt: TGTGCCAGCTCACCCGGTTACGGGACAGACAGCTCCTACGAGCAGTACTTC

v_gene: TRBV15
abundance: few
len: 14
j_gene: TRBJ2-3
d_gene: .
CDR3aa: CATSSGVPTDTQYF
CDR3nt: TGTGCCACCAGCAGCGGGGTTCCCACAGATACGCAGTATTTT

v_gene: TRBV20-1
abundance: few
len: 13
j_gene: TRBJ2-3
d_gene: TRBD2
CDR3aa: CSVGLAGTDTQYF
CDR3nt: TGCAGTGTGGGACTAGCGGGCACAGATACGCAGTATTTT

v_gene: TRBV5-1
abundance: .
len: 15
j_gene: TRBJ1-2
d_gene: TRBD1
CDR3aa: CASSLTRGPSGGYTF
CDR3nt: TGCGCCAGCAGCTTAACCAGGGGGCCAAGTGGTGGCTACACCTTC

v_gene: TRBV4-3
abundance: .
len: 15
j_gene: TRBJ2-7
d_gene: TRBD2
CDR3aa: CASSQDFTSGYEQYF
CDR3nt: TGCGCCAGCAGCCAAGATTTTACTAGCGGCTACGAGCAGTACTTC

v_gene: TRBV20-1
abundance: .
len: 16
j_gene: TRBJ1-2
d_gene: TRBD1
CDR3aa: CSARDASRTGDNGYTF
CDR3nt: TGCAGTGCTAGAGATGCCTCCAGGACAGGGGATAACGGCTACACCTTC

v_gene: TRBV29-1
abundance: .
len: 14
j_gene: TRBJ2-1
d_gene: .
CDR3aa: CSVKDRYAYNEQFF
CDR3nt: TGCAGCGTTAAAGACAGGTACGCCTACAATGAGCAGTTCTTC

v_gene: TRBV7-6
abundance: few
len: 16
j_gene: TRBJ2-2
d_gene: TRBD2
CDR3aa: CASSSYSGRSTGELFF
CDR3nt: TGTGCCAGCAGCTCCTATAGCGGGAGAAGCACCGGGGAGCTGTTTTTT

v_gene: TRBV20-1
abundance: .
len: 12
j_gene: TRBJ1-6
d_gene: TRBD1
CDR3aa: CSGTGSESPLHF
CDR3nt: TGCAGTGGGACAGGGAGTGAGTCACCCCTCCACTTT

v_gene: TRBV10-1
abundance: .
len: 13
j_gene: TRBJ2-1
d_gene: .
CDR3aa: CARPNLAGNEQFF
CDR3nt: TGCGCCAGACCTAACCTCGCCGGCAATGAGCAGTTCTTC

v_gene: TRBV12-3/TRBV12-4
abundance: few
len: 11
j_gene: TRBJ1-4
d_gene: .
CDR3aa: CASSSSEKLFF
CDR3nt: TGTGCCAGCAGTTCGTCCGAAAAACTGTTTTTT

v_gene: TRBV7-2
abundance: .
len: 14
j_gene: TRBJ2-5
d_gene: TRBD1
CDR3aa: CASSWATGLETQYF
CDR3nt: TGTGCCAGCAGCTGGGCGACAGGGTTGGAGACCCAGTACTTC

v_gene: TRBV12-3/TRBV12-4
abundance: .
len: 16
j_gene: TRBJ1-6
d_gene: TRBD1
CDR3aa: CASSNPGQGYNSPLHF
CDR3nt: TGTGCCAGCAGTAACCCCGGACAGGGGTATAATTCACCCCTCCACTTT

v_gene: TRBV12-3/TRBV12-4
abundance: .
len: 14
j_gene: TRBJ2-7
d_gene: .
CDR3aa: CASSSGDTNYEQYF
CDR3nt: TGTGCCAGCAGTTCGGGGGACACGAACTACGAGCAGTACTTC

v_gene: TRBV7-2
abundance: .
len: 14
j_gene: TRBJ1-5
d_gene: .
CDR3aa: CASSLDPNNQPQHF
CDR3nt: TGTGCCAGCAGCTTAGACCCCAACAATCAGCCCCAGCATTTT

v_gene: TRBV20-1
abundance: few
len: 15
j_gene: TRBJ2-3
d_gene: TRBD2
CDR3aa: CSARDSGRAVDTQYF
CDR3nt: TGCAGTGCTAGAGATAGCGGGAGGGCCGTAGATACGCAGTATTTT

v_gene: TRBV5-1
abundance: .
len: 15
j_gene: TRBJ2-7
d_gene: TRBD1
CDR3aa: CASSLKDRGGYEQYF
CDR3nt: TGCGCCAGCAGCTTGAAGGACAGGGGGGGTTACGAGCAGTACTTC

v_gene: TRBV11-3
abundance: few
len: 14
j_gene: TRBJ2-7
d_gene: .
CDR3aa: CASSVSLGSYEQYF
CDR3nt: TGTGCCAGCAGTGTCAGTCTAGGATCCTACGAGCAGTACTTC

v_gene: TRBV11-3
abundance: .
len: 12
j_gene: TRBJ2-3
d_gene: .
CDR3aa: CASDDRSDTQYF
CDR3nt: TGTGCCAGCGACGATCGATCAGATACGCAGTATTTT

v_gene: TRBV6-1
abundance: .
len: 14
j_gene: TRBJ2-5
d_gene: TRBD2
CDR3aa: CASNLAGGRETQYF
CDR3nt: TGTGCCAGCAACTTAGCGGGGGGGCGAGAGACCCAGTACTTC

v_gene: TRBV6-1
abundance: .
len: 13
j_gene: TRBJ1-1
d_gene: TRBD1
CDR3aa: CATQDRTNTEAFF
CDR3nt: TGTGCCACCCAGGACAGGACCAACACTGAAGCTTTCTTT

v_gene: TRBV12-3/TRBV12-4
abundance: few
len: 15
j_gene: TRBJ1-2
d_gene: .
CDR3aa: CASSTDRGRNYGYTF
CDR3nt: TGTGCCAGCAGTACCGATAGGGGTCGAAACTATGGCTACACCTTC

v_gene: TRBV9
abundance: few
len: 15
j_gene: TRBJ1-5
d_gene: TRBD1
CDR3aa: CASSENDRVRQPQHF
CDR3nt: TGTGCCAGCAGCGAAAACGACAGGGTTCGTCAGCCCCAGCATTTT

v_gene: TRBV10-3
abundance: .
len: 16
j_gene: TRBJ2-5
d_gene: TRBD2
CDR3aa: CAISESASGGQETQYF
CDR3nt: TGTGCCATCAGTGAGTCGGCTAGCGGGGGCCAAGAGACCCAGTACTTC

v_gene: TRBV20-1
abundance: few
len: 14
j_gene: TRBJ2-2
d_gene: TRBD1
CDR3aa: CSARRQGYTGELFF
CDR3nt: TGCAGTGCTAGACGACAGGGCTACACCGGGGAGCTGTTTTTT

v_gene: TRBV10-3
abundance: few
len: 16
j_gene: TRBJ2-1
d_gene: TRBD2
CDR3aa: CAISESGLAGNSVQFF
CDR3nt: TGTGCCATCAGTGAGTCGGGGCTAGCGGGGAATTCAGTGCAGTTCTTC

v_gene: TRBV29-1
abundance: few
len: 11
j_gene: TRBJ1-1
d_gene: .
CDR3aa: CSAQGNTEAFF
CDR3nt: TGCAGCGCACAGGGGAACACTGAAGCTTTCTTT

v_gene: TRBV10-3
abundance: .
len: 14
j_gene: TRBJ1-2
d_gene: .
CDR3aa: CAISPRKANYGYTF
CDR3nt: TGTGCCATCAGCCCTAGGAAAGCTAACTATGGCTACACCTTC

v_gene: TRBV20-1
abundance: .
len: 12
j_gene: TRBJ1-2
d_gene: .
CDR3aa: CSAKQGTYGYTF
CDR3nt: TGCAGTGCCAAGCAAGGGACCTATGGCTACACCTTC

v_gene: TRBV10-2
abundance: few
len: 13
j_gene: TRBJ1-6
d_gene: .
CDR3aa: CASSGEGNSPLHF
CDR3nt: TGCGCCAGCAGTGGTGAGGGAAATTCACCCCTCCACTTT

v_gene: TRBV20-1
abundance: .
len: 18
j_gene: TRBJ2-3
d_gene: TRBD1
CDR3aa: CSVQKYLMDREFPDTQYF
CDR3nt: TGCAGTGTCCAAAAGTATTTAATGGACAGGGAGTTTCCAGATACGCAGTATTTT